This T cell receptor (beta chain) was sequenced for a study of beta chain features in type 1 diabetes. Study-level findings and limits: For type 1 diabetes patients, VDJ junctions showed fewer insertions and more deletions. Within the patient group, naive, central memory and Treg TCRB repertoires appeared more similar to each other than within healthy donors. The study found moderately but significantly shorter TCRB CDR3s in all four CD4+ subsets of Type 1 diabetes patients. Equally in patients and controls, PCR might preferentially amplify shorter templates.

Every isolated RNA sample was fully reverse transcribed, so sequencing captured expressed TCRB transcripts. TCRdb keeps only in-frame clones here, not all; method: immunoSEQ multiplex PCR. The sample holds 100,000 to 150,000 clones, roughly 17% seen once. Germline V lookup: CDR1 GTSNPN, CDR2 SVGIG (reference sequence). With 2 bases removed from V and 1 base from J, the gap between germline ends came to 7 bases. This CDR3 has 13 amino acids. This clone turned up a few times. Its antigen remains unknown. Sequenced material: central memory CD4+ T cells from blood. This chain uses TRBV30 with TRBJ2-3; D gene uncertain. This TCR derives from a man aged 18-30 years with type 1 diabetes. For the CDR3, the DNA is TGTGCCTGGAGTCCCGCCGGCACAGATACGCAGTATTTT. This encodes CAWSPAGTDTQYF.